This TCR beta chain came from a study of blood T cell repertoires in COVID-19. Study-level information: Acute and convalescent COVID-19 samples came from the United States, Italy and Spain. PBMCs, B-cell-depleted T cells, or T cells were the source of the cDNA or gDNA that made up the material.

In the study's own analysis: Counts of nucleated cells, estimated from reference gene primer amplification, were obtained. Profiling relied on immunoSEQ multiplex PCR, and the TCRdb table lists in-frame clones only, not all of them. V, J and clone size reflect that table, while D and trimming were determined from the DNA. The data contain 9,500 to 10,000 clones, roughly 77% of them singletons. In germline, CDR1 is LGHNA, CDR2 YNFKEQ. The V and J ends lost 4 bases and 1 base respectively, with 7 bases between them. The CDR3 has 13 amino acids. This receptor was identified in a man in his sixties with active COVID-19. The V gene is TRBV4-2, the J gene TRBJ1-1, with a tentative D call TRBD1 (6 bases). The sequencing input was peripheral blood. The CDR3 reads CASSPTGNTEAFF. DNA for the CDR3: TGTGCCAGCAGCCCGACAGGGAACACTGAAGCTTTCTTT.